What follows are 17 T cell receptor beta chains derived from one specimen sequenced in a study of T cell clones after liver transplantation. The assay was immunoSEQ multiplex PCR, and TCRdb's table has in-frame clones only and misses some. The sample consists of about 51,000 clones, roughly nine tenths of them appearing once. The source was CD8+ T cells from blood, collected 12 months after liver transplant. The receptors here all came from a human patient who received a liver transplant. The T cells may partly be graft donor cells.

The CDR3 bases are TGTGCCAGCAGCTTCGGCGGGAACTATGAGCAGTTCTTC. It yields the protein CASSFGGNYEQFF. This chain uses TRBV11-2 with TRBJ2-1, with D possibly being TRBD2 (6 bases). The CDR3 loop spans 13 amino acids. CDR1 and CDR2 (germline): SGHAT, FQNNGV. Trimming left V 3 bases short and J 8 bases short, with 11 bases between.

The genes are TRBV28 and TRBJ1-1; D remains unclear. CDR3 length: 16 residues. With 2 bases removed from V and 0 bases from J, the gap between germline ends came to 13 bases. CDR1 and CDR2 (germline): MDHEN, SYDVKM. The DNA for the CDR3 is TGTGCCAGCAGTTTAAAAGGAGAGTACATGAACACTGAAGCTTTCTTT. Encoded protein: CASSLKGEYMNTEAFF.

The genes are TRBV28 and TRBJ2-3, with D possibly being TRBD1 (5 bases). This CDR3 has 15 residues. The germline V and J ends were trimmed by 10 bases and 3 bases, with 20 bases remaining between them. Germline assignment: CDR1 MDHEN and CDR2 SYDVKM. CDR3: CATILKGWYTDTQYF. Written as DNA, the CDR3 is TGTGCCACCATTCTGAAGGGGTGGTATACAGATACGCAGTATTTT.

This clone was detected a few times. This chain connects TRBV5-1 to TRBJ2-2; D is possibly TRBD1 or TRBD2 (5 bases each). CDR3 length: 15 amino acids. Trimming shortened V by 0 bases and J by 3 bases, and 9 bases separated the two germline ends. The germline CDR1 and CDR2 sequences are SGHRS and YFSETQ. This CDR3 reads CASSLAMGDTGELFF. CDR3 coding DNA: TGCGCCAGCAGCTTGGCCATGGGGGACACCGGGGAGCTGTTTTTT.

The V and J genes are TRBV10-1 and TRBJ2-7; 8 bases align to TRBD1. Germline loops: CDR1 WNHNN, CDR2 SYGVQD (reference sequence). This CDR3 region has 16 residues. V dropped 0 bases and J dropped 5; count of bases not matched to a gene: 9. The CDR3, as DNA: TGCGCCAGCAGTGAGTCTGGACAGGGTATAATGAACGAGCAGTACTTC. It specifies CASSESGQGIMNEQYF.

The chain joins TRBV6-4 to TRBJ1-1; perhaps TRBD1 as D (5 bases). This CDR3 has 14 amino acids. The V end was cut by 3 bases, the J end by 5 bases, with 13 bases between. Germline assignment: CDR1 MRHNA and CDR2 SNTAGT. The CDR3 DNA sequence: TGTGCCAGCAGTGAGGCCGCTGGGGGAACTGAAGCTTTCTTT. It translates to CASSEAAGGTEAFF.

The chain employs TRBV6-1 and TRBJ1-2, with D tentatively TRBD1 (5 bases). The CDR3 has 15 residues. CDR1 and CDR2 from the germline V gene are MNHNS and SASEGT. The V and J ends lost 1 base and 4 bases respectively, with 13 bases between them. Here the CDR3 reads CASSEEEGISYGYTF. The CDR3 DNA reads TGTGCCAGCAGTGAAGAGGAGGGGATTAGCTATGGCTACACCTTC.

The gene calls are TRBV9 and TRBJ2-2; 11 bases match TRBD2. Germline V CDR1 and CDR2: SGDLS, YYNGEE. The V and J ends lost 4 bases and 4 bases, in that order; junction bases with no gene match: 12. The CDR3 runs to 18 residues. The chain's CDR3 is CASSYAGLAESPTGELFF. The CDR3 region has the DNA TGTGCCAGCAGCTACGCGGGACTAGCGGAGTCCCCCACCGGGGAGCTGTTTTTT.

The chain is built from TRBV28 and TRBJ1-1; no definite D call. The germline CDR1 and CDR2 sequences are MDHEN and SYDVKM. The germline V and J ends were trimmed by 3 bases and 2 bases, with 16 bases remaining between them. The CDR3 extends over 16 amino acids. The CDR3 is CASSFLFSQRNTEAFF. In nucleotides, the CDR3 is TGTGCCAGCAGTTTTCTGTTTTCACAGAGAAACACTGAAGCTTTCTTT. The full variable domain, its missing parts supplied by reference TRBV28 and TRBJ1-1, is DVKVTQSSRYLVKRTGEKVFLECVQDMDHENMFWYRQDPGLGLRLIYFSYDVKMKEKGDIPEGYSVSREKKERFSLILESASTNQTSMYLCASSFLFSQRNTEAFFGQGTRLTVV.

The rearrangement uses TRBV4-2 and TRBJ2-1; 7 nucleotides line up with TRBD2. Unmatched junction bases numbered 1, after V lost 3 bases and J lost 2 bases. Germline V gene data show CDR1 as LGHNA and CDR2 as YNFKEQ. The CDR3 loop spans 14 amino acids. In DNA, the CDR3 is TGTGCCAGCAGCCATGGGACTACCTACAATGAGCAGTTCTTC. The encoded protein is CASSHGTTYNEQFF.

The chain couples TRBV5-4 to TRBJ1-2; 9 nucleotides match TRBD1. Germline CDR1 reads SGHNT; CDR2 reads YYREEE (reference sequence). V gave up 2 bases and J gave up 5 bases; unmatched junction bases: 4. The CDR3 length is 14 residues. CDR3 DNA sequence: TGTGCCAGCAGCTTCACGACAGGGGGTTATGGCTACACCTTC. Amino acids: CASSFTTGGYGYTF. Full variable domain (remainder filled in from reference TRBV5-4 and TRBJ1-2): ETGVTQSPTHLIKTRGQQVTLRCSSQSGHNTVSWYQQALGQGPQFIFQYYREEENGRGNFPPRFSGLQFPNYSSELNVNALELDDSALYLCASSFTTGGYGYTFGSGTRLTVV.

This clone has just a few counts. The chain carries TRBV19 and TRBJ2-7; weak D call: TRBD1 (5 bases). CDR1 and CDR2 from the germline V gene are LNHDA and SQIVND (reference sequence). The V end was cut by 3 bases, the J end by 3 bases, with 9 bases between. The CDR3 contains 13 residues. For the CDR3, the DNA is TGTGCCAGTAGTATCAGCCAGGGCTACGAGCAGTACTTC. Its protein is CASSISQGYEQYF.

The sample holds one count of this clone. The same CDR3 can be traced to other DNA sequences in this sample. The chain links TRBV19 to TRBJ1-5; tentative D call: TRBD1 (6 bases). With 5 bases removed from V and 0 bases from J, the gap between germline ends came to 11 bases. The CDR3 runs to 15 residues. Germline V gene lookup returns CDR1 LNHDA and CDR2 SQIVND (reference sequence). CDR3 residues: CASSPGQYSNQPQHF. The CDR3 DNA reads as TGTGCCAGTAGTCCCGGACAGTATAGCAATCAGCCCCAGCATTTT.

V and J are TRBV4-1 and TRBJ2-1, with D hard to call. Germline lookup yields CDR1 MGHRA and CDR2 YSYEKL. Deletions cut 0 bases from V and 7 bases from J, with 7 bases between. The CDR3 sequence is 13 residues long. CDR3 sequence reads: CASSQDDRNEQFF. CDR3 DNA: TGCGCCAGCAGCCAAGACGACCGGAATGAGCAGTTCTTC.

This chain connects TRBV4-3 to TRBJ1-1; D not certain. CDR1 is LGHNA, CDR2 YSLEER, per germline. The CDR3 consists of 13 residues. V lost 0 bases and J 6 bases, leaving 8 bases between the germline ends. CDR3 sequence reads: CASSQDMGAEAFF. DNA of the CDR3: TGCGCCAGCAGCCAAGATATGGGTGCTGAAGCTTTCTTT.

The V gene is TRBV5-1, the J gene TRBJ2-7, with 7 positions matching TRBD2. Germline lookup yields CDR1 SGHRS and CDR2 YFSETQ. The trim removed 4 bases at V and 2 bases at J, leaving 3 bases unmatched. This CDR3 comprises 13 residues. CDR3 DNA: TGCGCCAGCAGCGGAGGGAGGGCCTACGAGCAGTACTTC. Translation: CASSGGRAYEQYF. The whole variable domain, filled in from reference TRBV5-1 and TRBJ2-7, reads KAGVTQTPRYLIKTRGQQVTLSCSPISGHRSVSWYQQTPGQGLQFLFEYFSETQRNKGNFPGRFSGRQFSNSRSEMNVSTLELGDSALYLCASSGGRAYEQYFGPGTRLTVT.

By sample fraction, this clone is medium-sized (0.01 to 0.1%). CDR3 sequence: CASSAGQGPDTQYF. In DNA, the CDR3 is TGTGCCAGCAGCGCTGGACAGGGCCCAGATACGCAGTATTTT. The V call is TRBV9, the J call TRBJ2-3, with TRBD1 matching over 8 bases. The CDR3 consists of 14 residues. V gave up 3 bases and J gave up 4 bases; unmatched junction bases: 4. Germline CDR1 is SGDLS and CDR2 is YYNGEE.